The 8 T cell receptor beta chains below come from one sample, sequenced in a study of T-cell memory formation after mild COVID-19. MiXCR was run by TCRdb on the 5' RACE reads, yielding one entry per CDR3 protein. Among around 200,000 distinct CDR3 sequences listed, about a fifth were seen once. Sequencing input: PBMCs or a T cell subset sorted from them (not recorded which). The receptor set was obtained from a man between 18 and 29 years old who had mild COVID-19 (a few samples of this study predate the infection). Cell type and time point are not known.

This clonotype has only a few counts. The chain recombines TRBV21-1 with TRBJ1-1; no DNA check was done on the table's D call, TRBD1. TRBV21-1 is described as a pseudogene. The CDR3 contains 15 residues. In DNA form, the CDR3 reads TGTGCCAGCAGCAAAGAGGGGACCCTGAACACTGAAGCTTTCTTT. Encoded protein: CASSKEGTLNTEAFF.

The chain recombines TRBV12-3 or TRBV12-4 with TRBJ2-2; D is undetermined. The CDR3 is made up of 12 amino acids. Between the trimmed V and J ends, which lost 3 bases and 6 bases, there was a span of 5 bases. DNA for the CDR3: TGTGCCAGCAGTTTTGGAGCCGGGGAGCTGTTTTTT. Translated: CASSFGAGELFF.

There are a few counts of this clonotype. The chain joins TRBV5-1 to TRBJ1-1; 8 bases fit TRBD1. CDR3 length: 13 amino acids. The trim removed 5 bases at V and 7 bases at J, leaving 7 bases unmatched. CDR1 is SGHRS and CDR2 is YFSETQ in the germline V gene. DNA for the CDR3: TGCGCCAGCAGTCAGACAACAGGGGGTGAAGCTTTCTTT. Translating gives CASSQTTGGEAFF.

The chain links TRBV7-6 to TRBJ2-5; 7 positions match TRBD1. J gave up 7 bases and V 0 bases, and 8 bases lay outside the gene matches. This CDR3 contains 15 residues. From germline, CDR1 is SGHVS and CDR2 FNYEAQ. This chain's CDR3 is CASSLARGGAGTQYF. The CDR3 DNA reads as TGTGCCAGCAGCTTAGCGAGAGGGGGCGCGGGGACCCAGTACTTC.

This clonotype was seen repeatedly, ten times or more. CDR3 nucleotides: TGCGCCAGCAGGCAGGGACAGGGTTTTCGCGTGAACACTGAAGCTTTCTTT. Protein sequence: CASRQGQGFRVNTEAFF. The chain carries TRBV4-1 and TRBJ1-1, with 9 bases identical to TRBD1. CDR1 and CDR2 (germline): MGHRA, YSYEKL. V dropped 6 bases and J dropped 0; count of bases not matched to a gene: 11. The CDR3 runs to 17 residues.

This clonotype was found a few times. The V and J genes are TRBV6-2 or TRBV6-3 and TRBJ2-3; no firm D call. Trimming took off 7 bases at V and 5 bases at J, with 22 bases between the two ends. CDR3 length equals 16 residues. CDR1 and CDR2 (germline): MNHEY, SVGEGT. CDR3: CASKGPIVGFRDTQYF. Written as DNA, the CDR3 is TGTGCCAGCAAAGGTCCCATTGTTGGATTCCGAGATACGCAGTATTTT.

This clonotype was picked up a small number of times. The chain combines TRBV7-9 with TRBJ2-7; the match to TRBD1 covers 8 bases. This CDR3 contains 14 residues. J lost 5 bases, V lost 5 bases, and 8 bases had no gene match. Germline values: CDR1 SEHNR, CDR2 FQNEAQ (reference sequence). The CDR3 coding sequence is TGTGCCAGCAGCGTCCGACAGGGGAGTCACGAGCAGTACTTC. Protein product: CASSVRQGSHEQYF. Complete variable domain (other parts from reference TRBV7-9 and TRBJ2-7): DTGVSQNPRHKITKRGQNVTFRCDPISEHNRLYWYRQTLGQGPEFLTYFQNEAQLEKSRLLSDRFSAERPKGSFSTLEIQRTEQGDSAMYLCASSVRQGSHEQYFGPGTRLTVT.

V gene TRBV7-9 combines with J gene TRBJ2-7, with a tentative D call TRBD1 (6 bases). Germline assignment: CDR1 SEHNR and CDR2 FQNEAQ (reference sequence). V lost 0 bases to trimming and J lost 0 bases, with 9 bases between them. The CDR3 contains 15 residues. The CDR3 sequence: CASSLAAGDSYEQYF. The CDR3 coding sequence is TGTGCCAGCAGCTTAGCGGCAGGGGACTCCTACGAGCAGTACTTC. Full variable domain (missing parts from reference TRBV7-9 and TRBJ2-7): DTGVSQNPRHKITKRGQNVTFRCDPISEHNRLYWYRQTLGQGPEFLTYFQNEAQLEKSRLLSDRFSAERPKGSFSTLEIQRTEQGDSAMYLCASSLAAGDSYEQYFGPGTRLTVT.